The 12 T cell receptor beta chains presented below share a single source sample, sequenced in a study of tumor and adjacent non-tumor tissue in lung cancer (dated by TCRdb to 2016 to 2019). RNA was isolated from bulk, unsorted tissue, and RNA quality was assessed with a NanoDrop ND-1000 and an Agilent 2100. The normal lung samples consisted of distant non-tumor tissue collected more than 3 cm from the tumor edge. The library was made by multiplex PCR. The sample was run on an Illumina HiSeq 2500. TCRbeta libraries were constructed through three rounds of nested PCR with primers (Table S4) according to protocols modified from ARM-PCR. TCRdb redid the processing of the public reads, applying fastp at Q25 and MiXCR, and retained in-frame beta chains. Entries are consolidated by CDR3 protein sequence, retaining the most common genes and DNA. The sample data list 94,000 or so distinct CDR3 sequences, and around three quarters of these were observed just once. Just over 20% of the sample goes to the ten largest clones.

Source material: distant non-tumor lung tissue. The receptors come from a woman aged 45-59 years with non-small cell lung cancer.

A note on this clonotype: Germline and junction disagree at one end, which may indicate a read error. Here the CDR3 reads CTSFAGGISNQPQHF. CDR3 DNA sequence: TGCACCAGCTTCGCAGGGGGTATTAGCAATCAGCCCCAGCATTTT. This chain uses TRBV5-8 with TRBJ1-5; 7 nucleotides match TRBD1. The V gene's germline CDR1 is SGHTS and CDR2 YDEGEE. The CDR3 is 15 residues long.

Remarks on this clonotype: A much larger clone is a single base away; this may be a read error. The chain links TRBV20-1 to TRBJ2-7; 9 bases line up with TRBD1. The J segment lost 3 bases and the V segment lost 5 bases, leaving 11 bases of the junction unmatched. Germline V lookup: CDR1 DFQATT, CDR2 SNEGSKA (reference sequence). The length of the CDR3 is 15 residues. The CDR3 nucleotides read TGCAGTGCTCGCGAGACAGGGGGGAAAATCTACGAGCAGTACTTC. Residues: CSARETGGKIYEQYF.

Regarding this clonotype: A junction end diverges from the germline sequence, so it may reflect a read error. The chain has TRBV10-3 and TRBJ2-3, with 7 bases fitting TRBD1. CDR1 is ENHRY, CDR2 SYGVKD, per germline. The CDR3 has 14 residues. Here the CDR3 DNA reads TGTGCCATGAGTGAGTCTGGGACAGTAACTACGCAGTATTTT. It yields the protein CAMSESGTVTTQYF.

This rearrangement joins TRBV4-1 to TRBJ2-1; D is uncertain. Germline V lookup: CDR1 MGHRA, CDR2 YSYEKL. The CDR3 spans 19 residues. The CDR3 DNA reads TGCGACAGTAGCCTAGATTCCGGGTGGGGTCGCGGTTTCCACAATGAGCAGTTCTTC. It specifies CDSSLDSGWGRGFHNEQFF.

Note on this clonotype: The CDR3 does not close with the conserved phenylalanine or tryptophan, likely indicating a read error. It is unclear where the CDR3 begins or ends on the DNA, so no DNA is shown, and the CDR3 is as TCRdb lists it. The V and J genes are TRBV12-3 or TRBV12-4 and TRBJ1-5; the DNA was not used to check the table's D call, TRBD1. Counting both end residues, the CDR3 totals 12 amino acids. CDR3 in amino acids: CASSPGQATRHL.

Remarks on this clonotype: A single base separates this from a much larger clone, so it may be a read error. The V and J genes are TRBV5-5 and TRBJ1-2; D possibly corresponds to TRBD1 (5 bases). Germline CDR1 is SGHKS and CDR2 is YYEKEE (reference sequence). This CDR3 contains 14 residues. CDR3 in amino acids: CARSFSGGRYGYTF. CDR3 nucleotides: TGTGCCCGCAGCTTCTCGGGGGGTCGGTATGGCTACACCTTC.

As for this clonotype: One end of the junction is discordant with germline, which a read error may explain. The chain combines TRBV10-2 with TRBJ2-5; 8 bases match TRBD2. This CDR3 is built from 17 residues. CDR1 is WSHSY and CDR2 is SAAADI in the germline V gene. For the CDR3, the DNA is TGTGCCAGCAGTGACCCGACTAGCGAGATGGAGGGCGAGACCCAGTACTTC. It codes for CASSDPTSEMEGETQYF.

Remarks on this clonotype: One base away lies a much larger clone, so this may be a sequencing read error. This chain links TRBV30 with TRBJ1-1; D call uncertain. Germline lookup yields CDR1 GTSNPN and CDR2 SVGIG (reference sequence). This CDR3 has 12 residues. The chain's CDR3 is CAWGRANSEAFF. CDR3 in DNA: TGTGCCTGGGGACGGGCTAACAGTGAAGCTTTCTTT.

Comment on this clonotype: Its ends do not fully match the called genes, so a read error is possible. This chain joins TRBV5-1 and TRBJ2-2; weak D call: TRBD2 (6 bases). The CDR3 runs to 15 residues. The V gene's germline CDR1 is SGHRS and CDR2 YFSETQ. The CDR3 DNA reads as TGCTCCAGCAGCCTTCAAAGCGGGTCCACCAGGGAGCTGTTTTTT. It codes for CSSSLQSGSTRELFF.

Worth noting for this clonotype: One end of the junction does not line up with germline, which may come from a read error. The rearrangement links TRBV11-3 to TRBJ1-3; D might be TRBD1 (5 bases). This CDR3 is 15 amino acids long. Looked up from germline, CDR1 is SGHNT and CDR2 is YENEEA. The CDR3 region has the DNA TGTGCCAGTAGCCTGGGGCATGAGGCCGGAAGCACCATATATTTT. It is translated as CASSLGHEAGSTIYF.

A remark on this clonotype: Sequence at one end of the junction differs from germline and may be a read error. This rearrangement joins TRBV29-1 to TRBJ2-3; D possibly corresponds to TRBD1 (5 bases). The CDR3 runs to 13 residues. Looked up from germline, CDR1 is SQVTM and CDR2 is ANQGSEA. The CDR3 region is CSVKQGGADAQYF. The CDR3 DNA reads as TGCAGCGTTAAGCAGGGTGGCGCAGATGCGCAGTATTTT.

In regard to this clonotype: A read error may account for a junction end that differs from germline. The chain's CDR3 is CTSSAQGYNQPKHF. In nucleotides, the CDR3 is TGTACCAGCAGTGCTCAGGGATATAATCAGCCCAAGCATTTT. This rearrangement joins TRBV6-1 to TRBJ1-5; TRBD1 is a possible D gene (5 bases). CDR1 and CDR2 (germline): MNHNS, SASEGT. The CDR3 loop spans 14 amino acids.